This TCR beta chain came from a study of blood T cell repertoires in COVID-19. From germline, CDR1 is SGHAT and CDR2 FQNNGV. V gave up 0 bases and J gave up 1 base, with 9 bases separating them. This CDR3 spans 15 amino acids. In the authors' methods: It was from reference gene primer amplification that nucleated cell counts were estimated. Assay: immunoSEQ multiplex PCR; the TCRdb copy retains only in-frame clones and omits some. V and J calls and clone size are those listed in that table; D and trimming were worked out from the DNA. The sample contains approximately 170,000 clones, more than 80% of which appear only once.

Sequences were obtained from PBMCs or T cells enriched from blood (not recorded which). The receptor was derived from a man aged 45 to 65 who had recovered from COVID-19. The rearrangement joins TRBV11-2 to TRBJ1-2, with D unresolved. CDR3 sequence (DNA): TGTGCCAGCAGCTTAGATGCCGGACTTAACTATGGCTACACCTTC. The encoded protein is CASSLDAGLNYGYTF. The whole variable domain, remainder taken from reference TRBV11-2 and TRBJ1-2, is EAGVAQSPRYKIIEKRQSVAFWCNPISGHATLYWYQQILGQGPKLLIQFQNNGVVDDSQLPKDRFSAERLKGVDSTLKIQPAKLEDSAVYLCASSLDAGLNYGYTFGSGTRLTVV.